These T cell receptor beta chains were read from a single sample in a study of cytomegalovirus exposure and HLA in healthy donors. Profiling relied on immunoSEQ multiplex PCR, and the TCRdb table lists in-frame clones only, not all of them. Of about 65,000 clones listed, less than 65% are singletons. What was sequenced was PBMCs. Source of these receptors: a man aged 30 to 39 in good health and CMV-seronegative. Each CDR3 is given with its conserved first and last residue. A D gene is named only where the DNA matches it firmly. Clone sizes are given selectively: once, few, many, or a class where the clone is expanded.

>-|TRBJ2-3|TRBV5-4|-
CASSLANTDTQYF
TGTGCCAGCAGCTTGGCCAATACAGATACGCAGTATTTT
>-|TRBJ2-7|TRBV5-1|-
CASSSDSEQYF
TGCGCCAGCAGCTCCGACAGCGAGCAGTACTTC
>-|TRBJ1-2|TRBV7-9|few
CASSLAMDSYGYTF
TGTGCCAGCAGCTTAGCTATGGACAGCTATGGCTACACCTTC
>TRBD1|TRBJ2-7|TRBV6-5|-
CASSYEGGRQGYEQYF
TGTGCCAGCAGTTACGAAGGGGGAAGACAGGGCTACGAGCAGTACTTC
>TRBD1|TRBJ1-4|TRBV6-6|few
CASSSPDRGSEKLFF
TGTGCCAGCAGTTCCCCGGACAGGGGGAGCGAAAAACTGTTTTTT
>-|TRBJ1-5|TRBV2|-
CASSPRQTNQPQHF
TGTGCCAGCAGCCCCAGACAGACCAATCAGCCCCAGCATTTT
>-|TRBJ2-1|TRBV5-1|-
CASRLPGDGNEQFF
TGCGCCAGCAGATTGCCGGGGGATGGGAATGAGCAGTTCTTC
>-|TRBJ2-3|TRBV27|few
CASSFAGSTDTQYF
TGTGCCAGCAGTTTTGCGGGGAGCACAGATACGCAGTATTTT
>-|TRBJ2-4|TRBV15|-
CATSRETLLGANSKNIQYF
TGTGCCACCAGCAGAGAAACCCTTCTCGGAGCAAACTCCAAAAACATTCAGTACTTC
>TRBD2|TRBJ2-3|TRBV10-3|-
CAIRASGGTDTQYF
TGTGCCATCAGGGCTAGCGGGGGCACAGATACGCAGTATTTT
>TRBD2|TRBJ2-2|TRBV16|-
CASSPRLAVNTGELFF
TGTGCCAGCAGCCCTAGACTAGCGGTGAACACCGGGGAGCTGTTTTTT
>-|TRBJ2-7|TRBV5-6|few
CASSFRPLGADGEQYF
TGTGCCAGCAGCTTTCGCCCTTTGGGGGCGGATGGGGAGCAGTACTTC
>TRBD1|TRBJ1-1|TRBV4-2|-
CASSHPDDRVKNTEAFF
TGTGCCAGCAGCCACCCCGACGACAGGGTGAAGAACACTGAAGCTTTCTTT
>TRBD2|TRBJ2-7|TRBV4-1|-
CASSQDAAGGTRGEQYF
TGCGCCAGCAGCCAAGACGCAGCGGGGGGGACCCGTGGCGAGCAGTACTTC
>TRBD2|TRBJ2-1|TRBV7-9|-
CASSPGASGGAWEQFF
TGTGCCAGCAGCCCAGGGGCTAGCGGGGGGGCGTGGGAGCAGTTCTTC
>-|TRBJ2-5|TRBV2|-
CASSEPGQYF
TGTGCCAGCAGTGAACCCGGCCAGTACTTC
>-|TRBJ1-6|TRBV5-4|-
CASSTPEGPNSPLHF
TGTGCCAGCAGCACCCCGGAGGGTCCGAATTCACCCCTCCACTTT
>-|TRBJ2-3|TRBV5-4|-
CASSLSSDTQYF
TGTGCCAGCAGCTTGAGCTCAGATACGCAGTATTTT
>TRBD1|TRBJ1-2|TRBV7-8|-
CASSSQGTYGYTF
TGTGCCAGCAGCTCACAGGGGACCTATGGCTACACCTTC
>TRBD2|TRBJ2-3|TRBV7-2|-
CASSPILAGGTDTQYF
TGTGCCAGCAGCCCGATACTAGCGGGGGGCACAGATACGCAGTATTTT
>-|TRBJ2-1|TRBV6-5|-
CASSYSRPDNEQFF
TGTGCCAGCAGTTACTCGAGGCCTGACAATGAGCAGTTCTTC
>-|TRBJ2-3|TRBV6-5|-
CASSYSRASDTQYF
TGTGCCAGCAGTTACAGCAGGGCATCAGATACGCAGTATTTT
>TRBD1|TRBJ2-7|TRBV2|-
CASSDDREVTEQYF
TGTGCCAGCAGTGACGACAGGGAAGTTACCGAGCAGTACTTC
>-|TRBJ2-3|TRBV7-8|few
CASRPLGLASDTQYF
TGTGCCAGCAGACCCCTCGGGCTAGCGTCAGATACGCAGTATTTT
>-|TRBJ2-2|TRBV29-1|-
CSVDRANTGELFF
TGCAGCGTTGATCGCGCGAACACCGGGGAGCTGTTTTTT
>TRBD1|TRBJ1-1|TRBV15|-
CATSRNPRDSYTEAFF
TGTGCCACCAGCAGAAATCCCCGGGACAGTTACACTGAAGCTTTCTTT
>TRBD1|TRBJ1-5|TRBV6-5|-
CASRRDSSNQPQHF
TGTGCCAGCAGAAGGGACAGCTCGAATCAGCCCCAGCATTTT
>-|TRBJ1-1|TRBV14|-
CASSQGLWGRTTEAFF
TGTGCCAGCAGCCAGGGCCTCTGGGGGAGGACCACTGAAGCTTTCTTT
>TRBD2|TRBJ2-1|TRBV7-8|-
CASSLTSGVYNEQFF
TGTGCCAGCAGCTTGACTAGCGGGGTGTACAATGAGCAGTTCTTC
>-|TRBJ2-7|TRBV6-6|-
CASSPGTRWYEQYF
TGTGCCAGCAGTCCCGGGACAAGGTGGTACGAGCAGTACTTC
>-|TRBJ1-3|TRBV5-6|many
CASSLRGANTIYF
TGTGCCAGCAGCTTAAGGGGCGCAAACACCATATATTTT
>TRBD1|TRBJ1-1|TRBV9|-
CASSARTGDPQGAFF
TGTGCCAGCAGCGCAAGGACAGGGGATCCCCAGGGAGCTTTCTTT
>-|TRBJ1-5|TRBV5-1|-
CASSPGDSQPQHF
TGCGCCAGCAGCCCCGGTGACTCCCAGCCCCAGCATTTT
>TRBD1|TRBJ1-4|TRBV29-1|-
CSVGDRASATNEKLFF
TGCAGCGTCGGGGACAGGGCTTCGGCAACTAATGAAAAACTGTTTTTT
>-|TRBJ2-5|TRBV7-7|-
CASSQPQQAQYF
TGTGCCAGCAGCCAGCCACAACAGGCCCAGTACTTC
>TRBD1|TRBJ1-5|TRBV6-5|-
CASSSTGSSQPQHF
TGTGCCAGCAGTTCGACAGGGTCGAGTCAGCCCCAGCATTTT
>TRBD2|TRBJ2-1|TRBV13|few
CASSSAGRGGPRNEQFF
TGTGCCAGCAGCTCAGCCGGACGGGGGGGTCCGAGGAATGAGCAGTTCTTC
>-|TRBJ1-5|TRBV7-6|once
CASSLRGSNQPQHF
TGTGCCAGCAGCTTACGGGGTAGCAATCAGCCCCAGCATTTT
>-|TRBJ2-2|TRBV5-1|-
CASSWDNQNTGELFF
TGCGCCAGCAGTTGGGACAATCAGAACACCGGGGAGCTGTTTTTT
>-|TRBJ2-3|TRBV27|-
CASSWTVSTDTQYF
TGTGCCAGCAGTTGGACAGTAAGCACAGATACGCAGTATTTT
>-|TRBJ1-6|TRBV18|once
CASSRVEGMGNSPLHF
TGTGCCAGCTCACGGGTGGAGGGGATGGGCAATTCACCCCTCCACTTT
>TRBD2|TRBJ2-3|TRBV4-1|few
CASSQGTSGSTQYF
TGCGCCAGCAGTCAAGGGACTAGCGGTAGTACGCAGTATTTT
>TRBD2|TRBJ2-1|TRBV7-2|-
CASSTLAGGVFF
TGTGCCAGCAGCACACTAGCGGGGGGGGTGTTCTTC
>TRBD1|TRBJ1-2|TRBV9|-
CASTSGQGAFYGYTF
TGTGCCAGCACCTCCGGACAGGGGGCGTTCTATGGCTACACCTTC
>TRBD2|TRBJ2-7|TRBV4-2|-
CASSQEGLASYEQYF
TGTGCCAGCAGCCAAGAGGGACTAGCATCTTACGAGCAGTACTTC
>-|TRBJ2-1|TRBV7-9|-
CASSQASGSYNEQFF
TGTGCCAGCAGCCAGGCCAGCGGGTCCTACAATGAGCAGTTCTTC
>TRBD2|TRBJ2-3|TRBV9|-
CASSPSGGSRDTQYF
TGTGCCAGCAGCCCAAGCGGGGGATCTCGGGATACGCAGTATTTT
>TRBD1|TRBJ1-2|TRBV30|-
CAWSDGTGGNYGYTF
TGTGCCTGGAGTGACGGGACAGGGGGAAACTATGGCTACACCTTC
>-|TRBJ2-2|TRBV2|-
CASRGTGGPSGLAGNTGELFF
TGTGCCAGCAGAGGGACAGGGGGCCCCAGCGGACTAGCGGGGAACACCGGGGAGCTGTTTTTT
>TRBD2|TRBJ2-2|TRBV29-1|-
CSVEGSSGTNTGELFF
TGCAGCGTTGAAGGGTCTAGCGGGACGAACACCGGGGAGCTGTTTTTT
>-|TRBJ2-7|TRBV18|-
CASSKGGFHEQYF
TGTGCCAGCTCAAAGGGGGGGTTTCACGAGCAGTATTTC
>TRBD1|TRBJ2-2|TRBV6-6|-
CASSYSDRNPTGELFF
TGTGCCAGCAGTTACTCGGACAGGAACCCCACCGGGGAGCTGTTTTTT
>-|TRBJ2-2|TRBV27|-
CASSLSGGGLTGELFF
TGTGCCAGCAGTTTATCGGGGGGGGGCCTCACCGGGGAGCTGTTTTTT
>-|TRBJ2-2|TRBV25-1|-
CATKGAANTGELFF
TGTGCCACTAAGGGAGCCGCGAACACCGGGGAGCTGTTTTTT
>TRBD1|TRBJ1-1|TRBV6-6|-
CASQPGQGISTEAFF
TGTGCCAGCCAACCGGGACAGGGAATTTCAACTGAAGCTTTCTTT
>TRBD1|TRBJ2-1|TRBV7-6|-
CASGKRTGVDEQFF
TGTGCCAGCGGAAAGAGGACAGGAGTCGATGAGCAGTTCTTC
>-|TRBJ1-1|TRBV6-5|-
CASSYSGGTEAFF
TGTGCCAGCAGTTACTCCGGGGGTACTGAAGCTTTCTTT
>-|TRBJ2-7|TRBV19|few
CASSIASGAEQYF
TGTGCCAGTAGTATCGCCTCAGGGGCCGAGCAGTACTTC
>-|TRBJ2-4|TRBV29-1|-
CSVGDRKNIQYF
TGCAGCGTTGGAGACAGAAAAAACATTCAGTACTTC